One sample yielded the 28 T cell receptor beta chains listed below, sequenced in a study of Graves' ophthalmopathy and Graves' hyperthyroidism. CDR3 regions of TCR beta were amplified from RNA transcripts. Investigators did first-round RT-PCR with HTBI primers, then second-round multiplex PCR. TCRdb itself ran the multiplex PCR reads through MiXCR, one entry per CDR3 protein. The table has approximately 700,000 distinct CDR3 sequences, 40% seen once. Sequencing input: peripheral blood. The receptors come from an adult man with Graves' ophthalmopathy.

The CDR3 nucleotides are TGTGCCAGCTCACCTATGACTTCGAACACTGAAGCTTTCTTT. The encoded protein is CASSPMTSNTEAFF. This chain uses TRBV9 with TRBJ1-1; no definite D call. V lost 7 bases and J lost 1, with 14 bases in between. This CDR3 region has 14 residues. Germline V lookup: CDR1 SGDLS, CDR2 YYNGEE.

About this clonotype itself: Mismatch with germline at one junction end may stem from a read error. V and J are TRBV7-9 and TRBJ2-7; D not resolved. The CDR3 has 13 amino acids. CDR1 is SEHNR and CDR2 is FQNEAQ in the germline V gene (reference sequence). The CDR3 sequence: CASGLWNSYEQYF. CDR3 coding DNA: TGTGCCAGCGGCTTATGGAACTCCTACGAGCAGTACTTC. The whole variable domain, filled in from reference TRBV7-9 and TRBJ2-7, reads DTGVSQNPRHKITKRGQNVTFRCDPISEHNRLYWYRQTLGQGPEFLTYFQNEAQLEKSRLLSDRFSAERPKGSFSTLEIQRTEQGDSAMYLCASGLWNSYEQYFGPGTRLTVT.

A note on this clonotype: At one end, the junction sequence differs from germline, possibly due to a read error. The chain links TRBV7-9 to TRBJ2-7; possibly TRBD1 for D (5 bases). The length of the CDR3 is 9 residues. Germline CDR1 reads SEHNR; CDR2 reads FQNEAQ (reference sequence). CDR3 loop: CASSQRKGF. The DNA for the CDR3 is TGTGCCAGCAGCCAGAGGAAGGGGTTC. Full variable domain (missing parts from reference TRBV7-9 and TRBJ2-7): DTGVSQNPRHKITKRGQNVTFRCDPISEHNRLYWYRQTLGQGPEFLTYFQNEAQLEKSRLLSDRFSAERPKGSFSTLEIQRTEQGDSAMYLCASSQRKGFGPGTRLTVT.

A remark on this clonotype: Mismatch with germline at one junction end may stem from a read error. The chain combines TRBV10-3 with TRBJ1-1; 7 bases are shared with TRBD1. The length of the CDR3 is 15 residues. Germline CDR1 reads ENHRY; CDR2 reads SYGVKD. The CDR3 DNA reads as TGTGCCAGCAGTTTATCGCAGGGGGGAAACACTGAAGCTTTCTTT. Translation gives CASSLSQGGNTEAFF.

The chain links TRBV29-1 to TRBJ1-1, with 10 positions matching TRBD1. CDR3 size: 13 residues. CDR1 SQVTM and CDR2 ANQGSEA come from the germline V gene. The J segment lost 4 bases and the V segment lost 3 bases, leaving 2 bases of the junction unmatched. CDR3 in amino acids: CSVDGTGATEAFF. The CDR3 DNA reads TGCAGCGTTGACGGGACAGGGGCCACTGAAGCTTTCTTT.

Comments on this clonotype: A read error is possible here, since a much larger clone lies one base away. This sequence joins TRBV7-2 and TRBJ1-3; D unclear. The CDR3 totals 13 residues. V was trimmed by 5 bases and J by 8 bases, leaving 13 bases between them. Germline CDR1 and CDR2: SGHTA and FQGNSA. CDR3 bases: TGTGCCAGCAGCCCTCTGGGAGCACACACCATATATTTT. It specifies CASSPLGAHTIYF. Variable domain in full (rest from reference TRBV7-2 and TRBJ1-3): GAGVSQSPSNKVTEKGKDVELRCDPISGHTALYWYRQSLGQGLEFLIYFQGNSAPDKSGLPSDRFSAERTGGSVSTLTIQRTQQEDSAVYLCASSPLGAHTIYFGEGSWLTVV.

Concerning this clonotype itself: A read error may be the cause here, since a much bigger clone is one base away. CDR3 bases: TGCAGTGCTAGCGGGCAGATTGGCTACACCTTC. It yields the protein CSASGQIGYTF. The chain couples TRBV20-1 to TRBJ1-2; D is unresolved. The length of the CDR3 is 11 residues. The germline CDR1 and CDR2 sequences are DFQATT and SNEGSKA (reference sequence). Trimming removed 3 bases at V and 7 bases at J, with 9 bases between.

Comment on this clonotype: One junction end does not reproduce the germline sequence, and a read error may be involved. V gene TRBV5-1 combines with J gene TRBJ2-5; D is unclear. The CDR3 extends over 12 amino acids. Per germline, CDR1 SGHRS and CDR2 YFSETQ. DNA for the CDR3: TGCGCCAGCAGCATAGAGAAGGAGACCCAGTGCTTC. This sequence encodes CASSIEKETQCF.

Written as DNA, the CDR3 is TGTGCCAGCAGCCCATTAGGACTAGCGGGGCCTTTTCAAGAGACCCAGTACTTC. Translation: CASSPLGLAGPFQETQYF. The rearrangement uses TRBV7-9 and TRBJ2-5, with 12 bases matching TRBD2. Germline assignment: CDR1 SEHNR and CDR2 FQNEAQ (reference sequence). V dropped 5 bases and J dropped 2; count of bases not matched to a gene: 12. This CDR3 contains 18 residues.

In this sample, this clonotype turned up a few times. A read error may account for a junction end that differs from germline. J is TRBJ2-6 and V is TRBV10-3; TRBD2 matches at 7 bases. CDR1 is ENHRY and CDR2 is SYGVKD in the germline V gene. The CDR3 consists of 17 residues. This CDR3 reads CASSSGGVLSGANVLTF. The CDR3 DNA reads TGTGCCAGCAGTTCTGGGGGGGTTCTCTCTGGGGCCAACGTCCTGACTTTC.

The V and J genes are TRBV5-5 and TRBJ1-2, with D maybe TRBD1 (5 bases). Germline CDR1 reads SGHKS; CDR2 reads YYEKEE (reference sequence). V was pared by 4 bases and J by 2 bases, with 12 bases between. This CDR3 has 14 residues. The CDR3 loop is CASSPGTVNYGYTF. The CDR3, as DNA: TGTGCCAGCAGCCCAGGGACGGTAAACTATGGCTACACCTTC.

In regard to this clonotype: A junction end diverges from the germline sequence, so it may reflect a read error. V and J are TRBV7-9 and TRBJ1-1, with a tentative D call TRBD1 (5 bases). The CDR3 totals 12 residues. CDR1 is SEHNR and CDR2 is FQNEAQ in the germline V gene (reference sequence). As DNA, the CDR3 is TGTGCCAACAGCCCGGGGGGGGCTGAAGCTTTCTTT. Translating it yields CANSPGGAEAFF.

This clonotype came up a few times. The CDR3 sequence: CSARDFNRGNTEAFF. CDR3 DNA: TGCAGTGCTAGAGATTTTAACCGAGGGAACACTGAAGCTTTCTTT. The chain couples TRBV20-1 to TRBJ1-1, with D uncertain. This CDR3 is 15 amino acids long. V was cut by 0 bases and J by 1 base, with 12 bases left in between. Germline V lookup: CDR1 DFQATT, CDR2 SNEGSKA (reference sequence).

J is TRBJ2-2 and V is TRBV7-3, with 9 bases matching TRBD2. There are 19 residues in the CDR3. The germline V gene encodes CDR1 SGHTA and CDR2 FQGTGA. Trimming cost V 2 bases and J 2 bases; bases outside gene matches: 12. The CDR3 nucleotides read TGTGCCAGCAGCTTAGCCCGGGGGAGCGGGAGGACTAACACCGGGGAGCTGTTTTTT. This sequence encodes CASSLARGSGRTNTGELFF.

There are a few counts of this clonotype. The V gene is TRBV7-9, the J gene TRBJ2-5, with 8 bases identical to TRBD2. Germline CDR1 SEHNR, CDR2 FQNEAQ (reference sequence). This CDR3 comprises 16 residues. V lost 4 bases, J lost 5 bases, and 12 bases stayed unmatched. CDR3 sequence: CASSSESSGSTETQYF. The DNA of the CDR3 is TGTGCCAGCAGCTCCGAGTCCAGCGGGAGTACCGAGACCCAGTACTTC.

Many counts were recorded for this clonotype. This chain connects TRBV7-9 to TRBJ2-5, with D unclear. Germline CDR1 SEHNR, CDR2 FQNEAQ (reference sequence). Deletions cut 5 bases from V and 1 base from J, with 14 bases between. The CDR3 has 15 residues. This chain's CDR3 is CASSPGLGFQETQYF. In DNA form, the CDR3 reads TGTGCCAGCAGCCCCGGCTTGGGATTCCAAGAGACCCAGTACTTC.

V gene TRBV11-2 combines with J gene TRBJ1-2; TRBD1 matches at 7 bases. CDR3 length: 13 residues. V lost 5 bases, J lost 8 bases, and 8 bases stayed unmatched. The germline V gene has CDR1 SGHAT and CDR2 FQNNGV. Written as DNA, the CDR3 is TGTGCCAGCAGCCCAGCAACAGGGGAAGGCTACACCTTC. Protein sequence: CASSPATGEGYTF.

In this sample, this clonotype turned up many times. The chain links TRBV29-1 to TRBJ1-1, with a weak D call TRBD1 (6 bases). Germline lookup yields CDR1 SQVTM and CDR2 ANQGSEA. This CDR3 has 12 amino acids. With 4 bases removed from V and 4 bases from J, the gap between germline ends came to 10 bases. CDR3: CSVAGAGTEAFF. DNA of the CDR3: TGCAGCGTTGCAGGGGCCGGCACTGAAGCTTTCTTT.

For this clonotype: A clone one base away is much larger, so this may be a read error. The chain joins TRBV7-9 to TRBJ2-7, with D hard to call. V was pared by 3 bases and J by 5 bases, with 14 bases between. CDR1 is SEHNR, CDR2 FQNEAQ, per germline (reference sequence). This CDR3 comprises 14 residues. The CDR3 bases are TGTGCCAGCAGCTTTATGTTGGGCGGACACGAGCAGTACTTC. Its translation: CASSFMLGGHEQYF.

On this clonotype itself: Possible read error: a much larger clone is one base away. This chain uses TRBV24-1 with TRBJ2-5; D is tentatively TRBD1 or TRBD2 (5 bases each). Germline assignment: CDR1 KGHDR and CDR2 SFDVKD. The CDR3 length is 13 residues. The CDR3 region is CATSDSRIGTRYF. As DNA, the CDR3 is TGTGCCACCAGTGATTCAAGGATAGGGACCCGGTACTTC.

This clonotype was picked up many times. The V and J genes are TRBV7-9 and TRBJ2-5; D is ambiguous. CDR1 SEHNR and CDR2 FQNEAQ come from the germline V gene (reference sequence). There are 14 residues in the CDR3. V was clipped by 1 base and J by 3 bases, with 9 bases between them. CDR3 DNA: TGTGCCAGCAGCTTAGTGACGGGCGAAGAGACCCAGTACTTC. Its protein product is CASSLVTGEETQYF.

The chain is built from TRBV20-1 and TRBJ2-7, with 12 bases matching TRBD1. Trimming removed 7 bases from V and 5 bases from J; junction bases left unmatched: 9. The CDR3 spans 14 residues. CDR1 is DFQATT, CDR2 SNEGSKA, per germline (reference sequence). The CDR3: CSGGQGASLDEQYF. The DNA for the CDR3 is TGCAGTGGGGGACAGGGGGCATCGCTGGACGAGCAGTACTTC.

V gene TRBV7-9 combines with J gene TRBJ1-2; the D gene is possibly TRBD1 (6 bases). Germline V lookup: CDR1 SEHNR, CDR2 FQNEAQ (reference sequence). The CDR3 extends over 17 amino acids. The V end was cut by 5 bases, the J end by 3 bases, with 22 bases between. The CDR3: CASSLTPGGASYYGYTF. CDR3 nucleotides: TGTGCCAGCAGCCTCACCCCGGGGGGGGCAAGTTACTATGGCTACACCTTC.

This clonotype was picked up many times. This chain joins TRBV6-5 and TRBJ2-6, with 9 bases aligning to TRBD2. V gave up 0 bases and J gave up 3 bases; unmatched junction bases: 0. CDR1 is MNHEY, CDR2 SVGAGI, per germline. The CDR3 consists of 16 residues. In DNA, the CDR3 is TGTGCCAGCAGTTACTCTAGCGGGAGTGGGGCCAACGTCCTGACTTTC. It codes for CASSYSSGSGANVLTF.

There are a few counts of this clonotype. This chain links TRBV2 with TRBJ1-5; D remains unclear. This CDR3 has 15 amino acids. Trimming shortened V by 5 bases and J by 6 bases, and 17 bases separated the two germline ends. Germline V gene sequence: CDR1 SNHLY, CDR2 FYNNEI. The CDR3 DNA reads as TGTGCCAGCAGTTTTTCGGGGTTAACTGGTCAGCCCCAGCATTTT. Its translation: CASSFSGLTGQPQHF.

A note on this clonotype: The CDR3 does not close with the conserved phenylalanine or tryptophan, likely indicating a read error. This sequence joins TRBV7-9 and TRBJ1-1, with 11 nucleotides matching TRBD1. Germline CDR1 reads SEHNR; CDR2 reads FQNEAQ (reference sequence). This CDR3 is built from 14 residues. Trimming removed 1 base from V and 11 bases from J; junction bases left unmatched: 6. The CDR3 region is CASSLGGQGAKAFS. The CDR3 DNA is TGTGCCAGCAGCTTAGGTGGACAGGGGGCAAAGGCTTTCTCT.

The chain joins TRBV7-2 to TRBJ2-7; 9 bases line up with TRBD1. V shed 1 base and J 4 bases; nucleotides not matched to a gene: 2. This CDR3 contains 14 residues. CDR1 is SGHTA, CDR2 FQGNSA, per germline. CDR3 DNA sequence: TGTGCCAGCAGCTTAGACAGGGGGCTATACGAGCAGTACTTC. Encoded protein: CASSLDRGLYEQYF. Full variable domain (remainder filled in from reference TRBV7-2 and TRBJ2-7): GAGVSQSPSNKVTEKGKDVELRCDPISGHTALYWYRQSLGQGLEFLIYFQGNSAPDKSGLPSDRFSAERTGGSVSTLTIQRTQQEDSAVYLCASSLDRGLYEQYFGPGTRLTVT.

This clonotype appeared a few times. The chain employs TRBV24-1 and TRBJ1-5, with TRBD1 matching 8 bases. This CDR3 has 14 amino acids. Germline CDR1 KGHDR, CDR2 SFDVKD. The V segment lost 6 bases and the J segment 4 bases; nucleotides outside the gene matches: 4. The CDR3 here is CATSTGQGNQPQHF. DNA of the CDR3: TGTGCCACCAGTACCGGACAGGGTAATCAGCCCCAGCATTTT.